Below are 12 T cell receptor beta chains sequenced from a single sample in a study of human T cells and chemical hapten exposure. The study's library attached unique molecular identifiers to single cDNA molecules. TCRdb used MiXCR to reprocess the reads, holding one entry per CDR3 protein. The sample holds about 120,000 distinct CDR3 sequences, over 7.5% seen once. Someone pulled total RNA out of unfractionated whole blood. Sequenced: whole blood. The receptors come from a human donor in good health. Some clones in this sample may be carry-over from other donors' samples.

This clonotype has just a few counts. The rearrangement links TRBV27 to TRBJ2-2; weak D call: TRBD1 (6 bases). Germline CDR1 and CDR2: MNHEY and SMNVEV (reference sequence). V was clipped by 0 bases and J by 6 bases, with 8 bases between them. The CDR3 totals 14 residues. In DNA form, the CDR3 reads TGTGCCAGCAGTTTATCGCAGGGGCCCGGGGAGCTGTTTTTT. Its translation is CASSLSQGPGELFF.

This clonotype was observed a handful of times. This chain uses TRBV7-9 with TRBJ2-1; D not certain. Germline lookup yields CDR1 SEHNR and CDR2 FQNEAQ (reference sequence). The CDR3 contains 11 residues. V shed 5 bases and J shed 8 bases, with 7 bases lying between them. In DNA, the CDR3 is TGTGCCAGCAGCCGCGCGGATGAGCAGTTCTTC. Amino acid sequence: CASSRADEQFF.

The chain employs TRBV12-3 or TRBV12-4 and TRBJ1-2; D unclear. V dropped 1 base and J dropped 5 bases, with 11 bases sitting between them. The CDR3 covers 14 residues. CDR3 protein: CASSLGEASYGYTF. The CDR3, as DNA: TGTGCCAGCAGTTTAGGGGAAGCCTCTTATGGCTACACCTTC.

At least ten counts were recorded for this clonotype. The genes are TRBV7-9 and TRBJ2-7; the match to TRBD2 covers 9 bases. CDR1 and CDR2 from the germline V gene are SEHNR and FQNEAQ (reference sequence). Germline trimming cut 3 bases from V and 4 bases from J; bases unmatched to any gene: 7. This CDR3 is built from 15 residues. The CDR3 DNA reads TGTGCCAGCAGCTTTGTAGCGGGAGTAGAATACGAGCAGTACTTC. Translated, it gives CASSFVAGVEYEQYF.

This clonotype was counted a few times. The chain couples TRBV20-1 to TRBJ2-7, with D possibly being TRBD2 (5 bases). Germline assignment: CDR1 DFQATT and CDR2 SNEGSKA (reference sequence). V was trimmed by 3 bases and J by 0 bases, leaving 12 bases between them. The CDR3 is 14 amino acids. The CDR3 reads CSASSGIFSYEQYF. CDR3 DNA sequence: TGCAGTGCTAGTTCGGGGATTTTCTCCTACGAGCAGTACTTC.

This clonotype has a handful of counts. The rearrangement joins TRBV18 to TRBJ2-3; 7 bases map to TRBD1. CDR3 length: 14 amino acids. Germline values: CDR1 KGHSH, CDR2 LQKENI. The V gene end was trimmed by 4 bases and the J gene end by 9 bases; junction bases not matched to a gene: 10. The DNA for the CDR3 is TGTGCCAGCTCACTGGGGACAGCAACTGCGACGCAGTATTTT. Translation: CASSLGTATATQYF.

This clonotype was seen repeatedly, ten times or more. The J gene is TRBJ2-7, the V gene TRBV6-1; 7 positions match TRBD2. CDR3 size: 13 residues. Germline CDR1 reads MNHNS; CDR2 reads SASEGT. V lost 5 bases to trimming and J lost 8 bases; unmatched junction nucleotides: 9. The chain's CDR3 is CASSTSASRQQYF. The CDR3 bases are TGTGCCAGCAGTACTAGCGCGAGCCGGCAGCAGTACTTC.

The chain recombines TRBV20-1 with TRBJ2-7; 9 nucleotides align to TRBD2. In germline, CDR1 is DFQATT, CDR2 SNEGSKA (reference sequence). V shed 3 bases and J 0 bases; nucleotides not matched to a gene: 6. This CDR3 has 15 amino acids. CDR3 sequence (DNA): TGCAGTGCTAGGGCTAGCGGGATTAGCTCCTACGAGCAGTACTTC. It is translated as CSARASGISSYEQYF.

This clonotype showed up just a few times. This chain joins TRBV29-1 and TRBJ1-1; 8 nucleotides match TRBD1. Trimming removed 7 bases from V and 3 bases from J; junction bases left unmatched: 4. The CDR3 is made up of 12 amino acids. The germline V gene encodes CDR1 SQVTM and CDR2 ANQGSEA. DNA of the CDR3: TGCAGCGCAACAGGGGGGGACACTGAAGCTTTCTTT. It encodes CSATGGDTEAFF. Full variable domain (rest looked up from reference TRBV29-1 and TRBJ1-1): SAVISQKPSRDICQRGTSLTIQCQVDSQVTMMFWYRQQPGQSLTLIATANQGSEATYESGFVIDKFPISRPNLTFSTLTVSNMSPEDSSIYLCSATGGDTEAFFGQGTRLTVV.

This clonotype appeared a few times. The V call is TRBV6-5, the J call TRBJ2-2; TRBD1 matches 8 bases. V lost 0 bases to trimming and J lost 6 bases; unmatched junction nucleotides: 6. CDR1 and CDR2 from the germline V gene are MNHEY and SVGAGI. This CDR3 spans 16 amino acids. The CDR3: CASSYSSGGRAGELFF. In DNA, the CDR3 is TGTGCCAGCAGTTACTCATCAGGGGGCAGGGCCGGGGAGCTGTTTTTT.

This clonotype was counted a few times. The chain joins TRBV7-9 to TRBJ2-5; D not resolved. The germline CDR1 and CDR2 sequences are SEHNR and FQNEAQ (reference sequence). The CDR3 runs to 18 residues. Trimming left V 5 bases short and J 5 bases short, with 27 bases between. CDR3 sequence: CASSPKPSLGRERETQYF. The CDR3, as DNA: TGTGCCAGCAGCCCTAAACCGTCGTTGGGCCGTGAAAGGGAGACCCAGTACTTC.

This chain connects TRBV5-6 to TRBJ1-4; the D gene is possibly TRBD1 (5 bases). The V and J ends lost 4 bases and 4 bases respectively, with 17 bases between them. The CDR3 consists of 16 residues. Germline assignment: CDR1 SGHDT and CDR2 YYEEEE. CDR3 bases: TGTGCCAGCAGCCCTCTTGGCGGGGGGGATAATGAAAAACTGTTTTTT. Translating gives CASSPLGGGDNEKLFF.